The text below deals with one T cell receptor (beta chain). Many counts were recorded for this clone. Its specific antigen is unknown. It may be a read error: a sequence one base away is much more abundant. These data originate in a study of metastatic and nonmetastatic thyroid tumors (dated by TCRdb to the early 2020s). Turning to the overall study: For patients with malignant and with benign thyroid disease, the researchers compared repertoires between peripheral blood samples and tumor or nodule tissue samples.

V is pared back by 4 bases and J by 7 bases, with 16 bases lying between the germline termini. Including cysteine and phenylalanine, the CDR3 has 14 amino acids. CDR3 DNA is the only sequence kept; it has 42 bases, read in frame from the first base. The germline V gene gives CDR1 as MDHEN and CDR2 as SYDVKM. Libraries were made using PCR. Instrument used: Illumina HiSeq 4000. High-throughput sequencing was used to profile the TCR beta-chain CDR3 region of every patient. The published analysis was carried out like this. The researchers built a classifier to tell apart papillary thyroid cancer patients with distant metastasis, based on CDR3 differences among clinicopathological groups. The Shannon index was used to measure repertoire diversity, and the Morisita-Horn index was used to measure how similar tumor and blood repertoires were. TCRdb took the public reads, trimmed them with fastp at Q25, ran MiXCR for clone calling and kept in-frame beta chains. TCRdb's processing, not the authors', yielded these V and J calls. The sample data list about 32,000 clones, and around a fifth of these were observed just once. Approximately 8.2% of the sample comes from the top ten.

No patient had received any treatment before thyroid surgery. Using T-cell receptor beta sequencing, the study looked back at clinical samples from patients collected from about 2011 to 2018. What the research found in general, with its limitations: In both blood and tumor samples, malignant tumors were reported to have significantly higher TCR beta diversity than benign nodules.

The sequence is built from TRBV28 and TRBJ1-2; TRBD1 might be the D gene, on 6 matching bases. The clonotype originates from a female donor with papillary thyroid cancer or a benign thyroid nodule (not recorded which). Some clones in this sample may be carry-over from other donors' samples. Specimen: blood. The sequence in DNA is TGTGCCAGCAGTTCAGCCTCTCAGGGGTTTGGCTACACCTTC. It translates as CASSSASQGFGYTF.